This TCR beta chain was found in a study of beta chain features in type 1 diabetes. Whole-study results and caveats: Within patients, naive, central memory and Treg TCRB repertoires seemed more similar than within healthy donors. For Type 1 diabetes patients, all four CD4+ subsets carried TCRB CDR3s that were moderately but significantly shorter.

Expressed TCRB transcripts were sequenced because the isolated RNA had all been reverse transcribed beforehand. Data came from immunoSEQ multiplex PCR; TCRdb stores just in-frame clones and leaves some out. Among around 500,000 clones listed, more than 9.5% were seen once. Germline V gives CDR1 SGDLS, CDR2 YYNGEE. This CDR3 has 15 residues. The V gene lost 3 bases and the J gene lost 6 bases, with 16 bases spanning the gap. As regards this clone: The antigen is undetermined.

Sequences were obtained from naive CD4+ T cells from blood. V is TRBV9 and J is TRBJ2-1, with TRBD1 as a possible D gene (6 bases). The sequence came from a woman younger than 30 in good health. The CDR3 here is CASSAQGQNANEQFF. The CDR3 coding sequence is TGTGCCAGCAGCGCGCAGGGACAAAACGCCAATGAGCAGTTCTTC. The full variable domain, completed using reference TRBV9 and TRBJ2-1, is DSGVTQTPKHLITATGQRVTLRCSPRSGDLSVYWYQQSLDQGLQFLIQYYNGEERAKGNILERFSAQQFPDLHSELNLSSLELGDSALYFCASSAQGQNANEQFFGPGTRLTVL.